This T cell receptor beta chain appears in the sequencing data of a study of blood T cell repertoires in COVID-19. The CDR3 length is 13 residues. Looked up from germline, CDR1 is SGDLS and CDR2 is YYNGEE. Trimming shortened V by 0 bases and J by 7 bases, and 7 bases separated the two germline ends. In its sample, this clone was seen a few times. Generated by immunoSEQ multiplex PCR, the TCRdb table keeps only in-frame clones and is missing some. The profile shows 150,000 to 200,000 clones, more than 70% of them singletons. The sequencing sample was made of PBMCs or T cells enriched from blood (not recorded which). This sequence originates from a woman aged 25-40 years who had recovered from COVID-19. The chain recombines TRBV9 with TRBJ2-2; unclear D gene. The CDR3, as DNA: TGTGCCAGCAGCGTAGCAGGAAGCGGGGAGCTGTTTTTT. It is translated as CASSVAGSGELFF.